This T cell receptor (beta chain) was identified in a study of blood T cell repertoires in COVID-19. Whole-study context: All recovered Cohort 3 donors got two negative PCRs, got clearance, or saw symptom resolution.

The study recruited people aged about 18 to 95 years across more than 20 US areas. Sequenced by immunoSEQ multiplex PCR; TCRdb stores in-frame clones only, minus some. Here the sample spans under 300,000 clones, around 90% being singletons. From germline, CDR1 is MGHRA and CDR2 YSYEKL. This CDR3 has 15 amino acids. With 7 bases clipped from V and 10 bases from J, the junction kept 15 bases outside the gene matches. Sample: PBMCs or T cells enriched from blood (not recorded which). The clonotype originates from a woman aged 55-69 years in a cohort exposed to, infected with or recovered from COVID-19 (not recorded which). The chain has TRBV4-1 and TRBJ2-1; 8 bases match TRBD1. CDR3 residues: CASTLSRTGPGEQFF. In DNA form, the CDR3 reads TGCGCCAGCACTCTGTCTCGGACAGGGCCTGGGGAGCAGTTCTTC.